This T cell receptor (beta chain) derives from a study of OX40 agonist ivuxolimab in advanced cancers. Overall study context: Hepatocellular carcinoma, melanoma, renal cell or head and neck cancer was diagnosed in the dose-escalation patients.

Trimming stripped 9 bases from V and 0 bases from J, with 13 bases between. Germline-derived CDR1 and CDR2 are SGHRS and YFSETQ. The CDR3 length is 14 residues. Sequencing used immunoSEQ multiplex PCR; TCRdb keeps in-frame clones, though not all of them. The data contain roughly 48,000 clones, approximately 84% of them singletons. The sequencing here drew on CD4+ or CD8+ T cells sorted from blood, taken in a trial of the OX40 agonist ivuxolimab. The chain uses TRBV5-1 and TRBJ2-1, with D perhaps matching TRBD2 (6 bases). This TCR came from an adult with an advanced solid tumor such as melanoma, head and neck, liver or kidney cancer. CDR3 sequence: CATKRDSSYNEQFF. CDR3 coding DNA: TGCGCCACCAAAAGGGACTCCTCCTACAATGAGCAGTTCTTC.